This T cell receptor beta chain was retrieved from a study of blood T cell repertoires in COVID-19. On the study more broadly: Samples came from the United States, Italy and Spain, spanning acute and convalescent COVID-19. T cells, B-cell-depleted T cells, or PBMCs provided the cDNA or gDNA that served as material.

The ends were cut back, 4 bases at V and 4 bases at J, with 12 bases in the middle. Germline V gives CDR1 KGHDR, CDR2 SFDVKD. This CDR3 spans 14 amino acids. Original processing notes: Estimation of nucleated cell counts was performed using reference gene primer amplification. Assay: immunoSEQ multiplex PCR; the TCRdb copy retains only in-frame clones and omits some. Clone size and the V and J calls come from that table; the DNA yielded D and trimming. The data show around 25,000 clones, about 72% seen once. The sample comprised peripheral blood. This receptor was taken from a woman older than 75 with acute or convalescent COVID-19. This chain connects TRBV24-1 to TRBJ1-2; TRBD1 might be the D (6 bases). As DNA, the CDR3 is TGTGCCACCAGTGAGACAGGTCCGATCTATGGCTACACCTTC. As protein: CATSETGPIYGYTF.